This is a list of T cell receptor beta chains from one sample in a study of shared clonotypes between healthy human individuals. Assay: immunoSEQ multiplex PCR; the TCRdb copy retains only in-frame clones and omits some. The sample has approximately 470,000 clones; 78% are singletons. The material sequenced was PBMCs. Every receptor here comes from a woman aged 40 to 50 in good health. Some clones in this sample may be carry-over from other donors' samples. CDR3s include the opening cysteine and the closing phenylalanine or tryptophan. A D gene is named only where the DNA matches it firmly. Rows may omit the clone size; those that give it use once, few, many or a size class.

D: TRBD2
V: TRBV14
size: -
J: TRBJ2-1
DNA: TGTGCCAGCAGCGTCGTGGGAGCGGGGAACTACAATGAGCAGTTCTTC
CDR3: CASSVVGAGNYNEQFF

D: -
V: TRBV6-5
size: -
J: TRBJ2-7
DNA: TGTGCCAGCAGTTATAGGGGAGTCTACGAGCAGTACTTC
CDR3: CASSYRGVYEQYF

D: -
V: TRBV6-5
size: -
J: TRBJ1-2
DNA: TGTGCCAGCAGCCCGAGGAGAGGGTATGGCTACACCTTC
CDR3: CASSPRRGYGYTF

D: -
V: TRBV27
size: once
J: TRBJ2-2
DNA: TGTGCCAGCAGGGGTGGGGCCAGGGTTTCCGGGGAGCTGTTTTTT
CDR3: CASRGGARVSGELFF

D: -
V: TRBV7-9
size: -
J: TRBJ2-7
DNA: TGTGCCAGCAGCCCCTGGGGCAGGGTTAATAACGAGCAGTACTTC
CDR3: CASSPWGRVNNEQYF

D: -
V: TRBV10-2
size: -
J: TRBJ1-2
DNA: TGCGCCAGCAGTGAGTCCACGGAGTTAAACTATGGCTACACCTTC
CDR3: CASSESTELNYGYTF

D: TRBD2
V: TRBV7-7
size: once
J: TRBJ2-5
DNA: TGTGCTAGCAGCACCGGGACTAGCGATGAGACCCAGTACTTC
CDR3: CASSTGTSDETQYF

D: -
V: TRBV7-3
size: -
J: TRBJ1-1
DNA: TGTGCCAGCAGCTTAAATAGCGGGGCTGAAGCTTTCTTT
CDR3: CASSLNSGAEAFF

D: TRBD1
V: TRBV18
size: -
J: TRBJ2-3
DNA: TGTGCCAGCTCACCACGGGGGACAGTTGTTACAGATACGCAGTATTTT
CDR3: CASSPRGTVVTDTQYF

D: -
V: TRBV9
size: -
J: TRBJ1-1
DNA: TGTGCCAGCAGCGTAGGAACATACACTGAAGCTTTCTTT
CDR3: CASSVGTYTEAFF

D: -
V: TRBV29-1
size: few
J: TRBJ1-1
DNA: TGCAGCGTTGGGGTCGCGGGGGCGCTGAACACTGAAGCTTTCTTT
CDR3: CSVGVAGALNTEAFF

D: -
V: TRBV13
size: -
J: TRBJ2-7
DNA: TGTGCCAGCAGCTTATGGTCCTACGAGCAGTACTTC
CDR3: CASSLWSYEQYF

D: -
V: TRBV6-4
size: once
J: TRBJ1-6
DNA: TGTGCCAGCAGTGACGACAGTCATAATTCACCCCTCCACTTT
CDR3: CASSDDSHNSPLHF

D: -
V: TRBV30
size: -
J: TRBJ1-2
DNA: TGTGCCTGGAGTGCGGGGACAAGCGGGAACTATGGCTACACCTTC
CDR3: CAWSAGTSGNYGYTF

D: -
V: TRBV28
size: -
J: TRBJ1-3
DNA: TGTGCCAGCAGTCCTTCGGTTAGATCTGGAAACACCATATATTTT
CDR3: CASSPSVRSGNTIYF

D: -
V: TRBV2
size: once
J: TRBJ2-2
DNA: TGTGCCAGCAGCCCCAGGGGAGTCACCGGGGAGCTGTTTTTT
CDR3: CASSPRGVTGELFF